This is a list of T cell receptor beta chains from one sample in a study of shared clonotypes between healthy human individuals. Some clones are missing from TCRdb's copy, which holds only in-frame ones; the method was immunoSEQ multiplex PCR. The sample holds roughly 1 million clones, about 80% seen once. Sequenced sample: memory CD4+ T cells from PBMCs. These receptors came from a man aged 18 to 29 in good health. Some clones in this sample may be carry-over from other donors' samples. CDR3s include the opening cysteine and the closing phenylalanine or tryptophan. D genes are given only for firm matches. Some rows mark clone size as missing; the rest say once, few, many or name a class of expanded clone.

>once|TRBV9|NA|TRBJ2-7
TGTGCCAGCAGCGTAGATTCTGAACCCTACGAGCAGTACTTC
CASSVDSEPYEQYF
>NA|TRBV6-4|TRBD1|TRBJ1-4
TGTGCCAGCAGGGCCCGACAGGGGACTAATGAAAAACTGTTTTTT
CASRARQGTNEKLFF
>NA|TRBV6-5|NA|TRBJ2-7
TGTGCCACCAGGGCTAGCAGCTACGAGCAGTACTTC
CATRASSYEQYF
>NA|TRBV28|NA|TRBJ1-2
TGTGCCAGCAGTTTATGGGCCGGGATTTTACAGGCGAACTATGGCTACACCTTC
CASSLWAGILQANYGYTF
>NA|TRBV28|NA|TRBJ1-6
TGTGCCAGCAGTTTTGCGGGTACTCTCTCACCCCTCCACTTT
CASSFAGTLSPLHF
>NA|TRBV5-4|NA|TRBJ2-6
TGTGCCAGCAGCACAGCCGGGCCCCCGGGCTCTGGGGCCAACGTCCTGACTTTC
CASSTAGPPGSGANVLTF
>NA|TRBV28|TRBD1|TRBJ1-5
TGTGCCAGCAGTTTGGGAGGGGGCCCCCATCAGCCCCAGCATTTT
CASSLGGGPHQPQHF
>NA|TRBV30|NA|TRBJ2-5
TGTGCCTGGAGCCTTGGAACCCAGTACTTC
CAWSLGTQYF
>NA|TRBV19|TRBD2|TRBJ2-5
TGTGCCAGTAGTATAATCCTAGGGACTAAAAGACAAGAGACCCAGTACTTC
CASSIILGTKRQETQYF
>NA|TRBV25-1|NA|TRBJ1-2
TGTGCCGCGGGGAAAAACTATGGCTACACCTTC
CAAGKNYGYTF
>NA|TRBV2|TRBD2|TRBJ2-3
TGTGCCAGCAGTTTCCCGACTAGCGGGAGGGATACGCAGTATTTT
CASSFPTSGRDTQYF
>NA|TRBV7-2|NA|TRBJ2-3
TGTGCCAGCAGGCGGGGACCCACAGATACGCAGTATTTT
CASRRGPTDTQYF
>NA|TRBV7-2|TRBD1|TRBJ2-1
TGTGCCAGCGCCGGACAGGGGGCGAGGAATGAGCAGTTCTTC
CASAGQGARNEQFF
>NA|TRBV14|TRBD2|TRBJ2-3
TGTGCCAGCAGCCCCCGACTAGCGGCTAGCACAGATACGCAGTATTTT
CASSPRLAASTDTQYF
>NA|TRBV27|TRBD1|TRBJ2-2
TGTGCCAGCAGTTCTCAGGGGGCCGGGGAGCTGTTTTTT
CASSSQGAGELFF
>NA|TRBV27|TRBD1|TRBJ1-1
TGTGCCAGCAGTCCAACAGGGGGGACTGAAGCTTTCTTT
CASSPTGGTEAFF
>NA|TRBV7-2|NA|TRBJ2-1
TGTGCCAGCAGCCCGCCTAGACTAGGGAACCTGGGAGAGCAGTTCTTC
CASSPPRLGNLGEQFF
>once|TRBV7-2|TRBD2|TRBJ2-7
TGTGCCAGCAGCTCGCTTTGGACTAGCGGTAAGGACGAGCAGTACTTC
CASSSLWTSGKDEQYF